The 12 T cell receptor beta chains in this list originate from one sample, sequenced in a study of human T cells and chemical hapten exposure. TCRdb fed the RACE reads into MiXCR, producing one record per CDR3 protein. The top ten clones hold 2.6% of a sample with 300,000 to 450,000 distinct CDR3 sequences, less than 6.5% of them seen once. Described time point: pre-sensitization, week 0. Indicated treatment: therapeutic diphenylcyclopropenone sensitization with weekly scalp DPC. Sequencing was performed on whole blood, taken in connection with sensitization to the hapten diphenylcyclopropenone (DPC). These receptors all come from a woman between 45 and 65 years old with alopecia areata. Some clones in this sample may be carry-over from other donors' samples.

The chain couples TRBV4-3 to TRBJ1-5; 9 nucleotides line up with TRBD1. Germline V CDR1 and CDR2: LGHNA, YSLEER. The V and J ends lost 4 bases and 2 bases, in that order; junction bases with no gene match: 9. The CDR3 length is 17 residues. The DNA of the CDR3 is TGCGCCAGCAGCCGTCCCGGGACAGGGTGCGGCAATCAGCCCCAGCATTTT. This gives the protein CASSRPGTGCGNQPQHF.

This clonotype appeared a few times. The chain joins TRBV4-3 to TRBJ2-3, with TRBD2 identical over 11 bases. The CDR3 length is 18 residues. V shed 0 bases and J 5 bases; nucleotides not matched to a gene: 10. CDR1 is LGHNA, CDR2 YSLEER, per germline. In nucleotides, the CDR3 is TGCGCCAGCAGCCAAGATTCCCCCCTAGCGGGAGGTGAAGATACGCAGTATTTT. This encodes CASSQDSPLAGGEDTQYF.

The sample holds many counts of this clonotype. This CDR3 reads CASSPRQGGNSPLHF. The CDR3 coding sequence is TGTGCCAGCAGCCCAAGACAGGGAGGCAATTCACCCCTCCACTTT. The rearrangement uses TRBV13 and TRBJ1-6; 7 bases match TRBD1. The germline CDR1 and CDR2 sequences are PRHDT and FYEKMQ (reference sequence). The CDR3 is made up of 15 amino acids. The V segment lost 5 bases and the J segment 7 bases; nucleotides outside the gene matches: 8.

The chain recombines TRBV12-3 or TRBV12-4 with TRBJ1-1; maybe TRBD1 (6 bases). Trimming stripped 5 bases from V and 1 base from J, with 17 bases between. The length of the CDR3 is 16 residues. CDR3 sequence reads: CASSPLSGTTNTEAFF. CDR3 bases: TGTGCCAGCAGTCCTCTTTCCGGGACAACGAACACTGAAGCTTTCTTT.

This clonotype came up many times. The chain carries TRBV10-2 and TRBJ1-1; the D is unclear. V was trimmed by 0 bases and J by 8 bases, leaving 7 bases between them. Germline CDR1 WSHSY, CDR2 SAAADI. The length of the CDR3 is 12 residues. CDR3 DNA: TGCGCCAGCAGTGAGTCCGACGGGGAAGCTTTCTTT. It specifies CASSESDGEAFF.

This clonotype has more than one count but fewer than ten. CDR3 protein: CASSHLDNYGYTF. DNA of the CDR3: TGCGCCAGCAGCCACCTAGACAACTATGGCTACACCTTC. V and J are TRBV4-1 and TRBJ1-2; D is uncertain. V dropped 3 bases and J dropped 2 bases, with 7 bases sitting between them. The CDR3 covers 13 residues. Germline CDR1 reads MGHRA; CDR2 reads YSYEKL.

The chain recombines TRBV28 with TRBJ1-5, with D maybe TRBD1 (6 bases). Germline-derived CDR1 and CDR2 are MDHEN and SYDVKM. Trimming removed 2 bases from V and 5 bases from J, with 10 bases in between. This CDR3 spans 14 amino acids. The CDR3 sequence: CASSLPGGHQPQHF. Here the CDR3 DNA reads TGTGCCAGCAGTTTACCCGGGGGCCATCAGCCCCAGCATTTT.

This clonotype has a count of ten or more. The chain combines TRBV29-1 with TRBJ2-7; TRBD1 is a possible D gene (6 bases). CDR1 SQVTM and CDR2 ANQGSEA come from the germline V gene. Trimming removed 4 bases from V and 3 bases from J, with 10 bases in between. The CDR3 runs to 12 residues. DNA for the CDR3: TGCAGCGTTGCCCAGGGGCACTACGAGCAGTACTTC. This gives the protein CSVAQGHYEQYF.

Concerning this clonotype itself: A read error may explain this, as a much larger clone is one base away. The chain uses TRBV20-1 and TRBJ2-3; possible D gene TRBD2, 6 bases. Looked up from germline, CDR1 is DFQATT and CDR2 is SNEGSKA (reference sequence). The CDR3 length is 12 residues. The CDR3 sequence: CSASGSTDMQYF. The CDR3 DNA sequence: TGCAGTGCTAGCGGGAGCACAGATATGCAGTATTTT.

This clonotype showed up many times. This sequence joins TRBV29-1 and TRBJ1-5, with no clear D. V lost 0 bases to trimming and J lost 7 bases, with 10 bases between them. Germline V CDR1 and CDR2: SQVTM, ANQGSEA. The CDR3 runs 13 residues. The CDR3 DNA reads TGCAGCGTTGAAGATCGGGCGGGCCAGCCCCAGCATTTT. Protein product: CSVEDRAGQPQHF.

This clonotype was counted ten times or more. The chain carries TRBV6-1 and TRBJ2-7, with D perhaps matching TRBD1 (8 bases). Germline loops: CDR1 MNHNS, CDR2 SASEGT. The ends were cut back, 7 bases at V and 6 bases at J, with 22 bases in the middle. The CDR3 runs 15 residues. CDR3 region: CASTMNRGGSGEQYF. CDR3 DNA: TGTGCCAGCACTATGAACAGGGGGGGTTCGGGCGAGCAGTACTTC.

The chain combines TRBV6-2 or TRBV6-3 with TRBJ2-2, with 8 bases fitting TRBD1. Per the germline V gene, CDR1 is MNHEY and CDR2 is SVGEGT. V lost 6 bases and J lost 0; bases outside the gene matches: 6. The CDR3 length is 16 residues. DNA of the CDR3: TGTGCCAGCAGCTTAGACAGGGGCGCGAACACCGGGGAGCTGTTTTTT. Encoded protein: CASSLDRGANTGELFF.